The next 12 T cell receptor beta chains were all read from a single sample in a study of Ad26.COV2.S vaccination and SARS-CoV-2 variants. Sequencing was performed with immunoSEQ multiplex PCR; in TCRdb, only in-frame clones are kept and a portion is missing. Among roughly 390,000 clones listed, about 88% were seen once. Treatment in this sample: some 20 received Ad26.COV2.S at low or high dose, single or two shots; several received placebo; per-sample allocation not given. The samples date from day 63 after the first vaccine or placebo injection. The sample was peripheral blood, taken in a trial of Ad26.COV2.S vaccine versus placebo. These receptors came from a person between 18 and 60 years old who received the Ad26.COV2.S COVID-19 vaccine or a placebo.

The J gene is TRBJ1-2, the V gene TRBV19, with D perhaps matching TRBD1 (6 bases). The CDR3 sequence is 14 residues long. V lost 7 bases to trimming and J lost 0 bases, with 12 bases between them. Germline V gives CDR1 LNHDA, CDR2 SQIVND (reference sequence). The CDR3 loop reads CASKAGVANYGYTF. CDR3 coding DNA: TGTGCCAGTAAGGCAGGGGTGGCTAACTATGGCTACACCTTC.

This chain joins TRBV6-5 and TRBJ1-2; 7 bases fit TRBD1. This CDR3 comprises 15 residues. In germline, CDR1 is MNHEY, CDR2 SVGAGI. V dropped 0 bases and J dropped 4; count of bases not matched to a gene: 5. CDR3 sequence: CASSYSIQGSYGYTF. Written as DNA, the CDR3 is TGTGCCAGCAGTTACTCCATACAGGGGAGCTATGGCTACACCTTC.

J is TRBJ1-4 and V is TRBV5-8; the D is unclear. The germline CDR1 and CDR2 sequences are SGHTS and YDEGEE. V was trimmed by 4 bases and J by 3 bases, leaving 13 bases between them. This CDR3 comprises 15 residues. The CDR3 sequence is CASSPPGRANEKLFF. CDR3 sequence (DNA): TGTGCCAGCAGCCCGCCGGGGAGGGCTAATGAAAAACTGTTTTTT. The full variable domain, rest sourced from reference TRBV5-8 and TRBJ1-4, is EAGVTQSPTHLIKTRGQQATLRCSPISGHTSVYWYQQALGLGLQFLLWYDEGEERNRGNFPPRFSGRQFPNYSSELNVNALELEDSALYLCASSPPGRANEKLFFGSGTQLSVL.

This clone was detected once. The V and J genes are TRBV5-1 and TRBJ1-1; D is possibly TRBD1 (6 bases). V lost 0 bases, J lost 4 bases, and 13 bases lay in between. Germline CDR1 SGHRS, CDR2 YFSETQ. This CDR3 comprises 15 residues. CDR3 nucleotide sequence: TGCGCCAGCAGCTTGGGGACAGCCGAAGTCACTGAAGCTTTCTTT. Its translation: CASSLGTAEVTEAFF.

This chain links TRBV5-1 with TRBJ1-4; D remains ambiguous. The CDR3 covers 15 residues. CDR1 and CDR2 from the germline V gene are SGHRS and YFSETQ. Trimming removed 0 bases from V and 2 bases from J, with 8 bases in between. CDR3 loop: CASSLVGNTNEKLFF. CDR3 coding DNA: TGCGCCAGCAGCTTGGTCGGGAATACTAATGAAAAACTGTTTTTT.

The chain has TRBV2 and TRBJ2-4; 8 nucleotides agree with TRBD1. CDR1 is SNHLY, CDR2 FYNNEI, per germline. Trimming took 6 bases from V and 0 from J; bases not matched to a gene: 13. This CDR3 spans 18 amino acids. CDR3 sequence: CASRKGTGVELAKNIQYF. The CDR3 nucleotides read TGTGCCAGCAGAAAAGGGACAGGCGTAGAGTTAGCCAAAAACATTCAGTACTTC.

The rearrangement links TRBV7-8 to TRBJ2-7; TRBD1 might be the D (5 bases). Between the trimmed V and J ends, which lost 5 bases and 4 bases, there was a span of 12 bases. This CDR3 has 13 amino acids. The germline CDR1 and CDR2 sequences are SGHVS and FQNEAQ. The DNA for the CDR3 is TGTGCCAGCAGCCCAGGGCCCCTGTACGAGCAGTACTTC. Its protein is CASSPGPLYEQYF.

This rearrangement joins TRBV11-3 to TRBJ1-1, with no clear D. The length of the CDR3 is 13 residues. CDR1 and CDR2 from the germline V gene are SGHNT and YENEEA. Trimming cost V 4 bases and J 0 bases, with 6 bases left between them. The CDR3 reads CASSSTLNTEAFF. The CDR3 nucleotides read TGTGCCAGCAGCTCGACCCTGAACACTGAAGCTTTCTTT.

J is TRBJ2-3 and V is TRBV3-1 (or the pseudogene TRBV3-2); TRBD1 or TRBD2 may be the D gene (5 bases each). The CDR3 sequence is 15 residues long. The germline V and J ends were trimmed by 0 bases and 5 bases, with 12 bases remaining between them. CDR1 LGHDT and CDR2 YNNKEL come from the germline V gene (reference sequence). This CDR3 is CASSQDSSGLDTQYF. The CDR3 nucleotides are TGTGCCAGCAGCCAAGATTCTTCGGGGCTAGATACGCAGTATTTT.

The gene calls are TRBV29-1 and TRBJ1-1; possible D gene TRBD1, 5 bases. The CDR3 sequence is 14 residues long. V lost 4 bases and J lost 0, with 12 bases in between. CDR1 is SQVTM and CDR2 is ANQGSEA in the germline V gene. The CDR3, as DNA: TGCAGCGTTGGCTGGGGGGAAATGAACACTGAAGCTTTCTTT. Its protein product is CSVGWGEMNTEAFF.

The gene calls are TRBV25-1 and TRBJ1-2; D may be TRBD1 (5 bases). The CDR3 is made up of 15 amino acids. CDR1 and CDR2 from the germline V gene are MGHDK and SYGVNS. Trimming took 2 bases from V and 2 from J, leaving 12 bases between them. This CDR3 reads CASSEIGGANYGYTF. DNA of the CDR3: TGTGCCAGCAGTGAAATCGGAGGGGCGAACTATGGCTACACCTTC.

CDR3 DNA: TGTGCCAGCAGTCCTACCGGGACAGCAATATCCCTCTATGGCTACACCTTC. Encoded protein: CASSPTGTAISLYGYTF. The chain couples TRBV6-6 to TRBJ1-2, with 7 bases lining up with TRBD1. Unmatched junction bases numbered 16, after V lost 5 bases and J lost 4 bases. Germline V gene data show CDR1 as MNHNY and CDR2 as SVGAGI (reference sequence). This CDR3 has 17 amino acids.